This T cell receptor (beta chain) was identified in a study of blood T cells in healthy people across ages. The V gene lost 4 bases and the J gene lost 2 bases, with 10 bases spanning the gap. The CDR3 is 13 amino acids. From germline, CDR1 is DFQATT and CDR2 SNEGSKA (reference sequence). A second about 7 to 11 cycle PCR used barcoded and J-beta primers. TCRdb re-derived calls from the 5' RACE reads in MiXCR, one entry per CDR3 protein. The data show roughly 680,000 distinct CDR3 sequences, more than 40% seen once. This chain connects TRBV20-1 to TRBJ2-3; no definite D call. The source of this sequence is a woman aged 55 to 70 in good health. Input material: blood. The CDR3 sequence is CSAISTHTDTQYF. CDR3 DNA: TGCAGTGCTATCTCTACACACACAGATACGCAGTATTTT.